This TCR beta chain is from a study of radiation and T cells in renal cell carcinoma. Study details: Nephrectomy followed 15 Gy stereotactic body radiation by 4 weeks. Regarding the study as a whole: Baseline intratumoral clonotype presence is unknown without pretreatment biopsies. From baseline, blood top tumor clonotypes peaked at 2 weeks post-radiation.

Concerning this clone itself: Its antigen remains unidentified.

The assay was immunoSEQ multiplex PCR, and TCRdb's table has in-frame clones only and misses some. Among about 130,000 clones listed, approximately 90% were seen once. The time point: baseline pretreatment blood. The treatment was: 15 Gy SBRT to primary tumor, nephrectomy 4 weeks later. Blood was sampled at baseline, 2 weeks and 4 weeks after SBRT. V dropped 5 bases and J dropped 4 bases, with 14 bases sitting between them. The length of the CDR3 is 14 residues. Germline V CDR1 and CDR2: LNHDA, SQIVND (reference sequence). The origin of this receptor is a woman between 45 and 60 years old with renal cell carcinoma. Sequences were derived from blood, sampled from a patient whose treatment included radiotherapy and nephrectomy. The chain uses TRBV19 and TRBJ1-1; perhaps TRBD1 as D (6 bases). CDR3 nucleotide sequence: TGTGCCAGTAGTGCCAGGGGATTGCTCACTGAAGCTTTCTTT. This encodes CASSARGLLTEAFF.